A single sample is the source of the 24 T cell receptor beta chains below, sequenced in a study of shared clonotypes between healthy human individuals. Libraries were prepared by immunoSEQ multiplex PCR; TCRdb keeps only in-frame clonotypes and omits some of them. The sample holds more than 2,000,000 clones, more than 80% seen once. The specimen was naive CD4+ T cells sorted from blood. Subset noted: CD45RA+ positively selected. The source is a man younger than 35 in good health.

With regard to this clone: The same CDR3 also results from other DNA sequences found in this sample. The V call is TRBV20-1, the J call TRBJ1-2; D perhaps matches TRBD1 (6 bases). Trimming took off 6 bases at V and 5 bases at J, with 10 bases between the two ends. The CDR3 is 11 residues long. CDR1 and CDR2 (germline): DFQATT, SNEGSKA (reference sequence). The DNA of the CDR3 is TGCAGTGCCCCACAGGGTTATGGCTACACCTTC. It codes for CSAPQGYGYTF.

The J gene is TRBJ2-7, the V gene TRBV5-1; 8 bases are a match to TRBD2. Per the germline V gene, CDR1 is SGHRS and CDR2 is YFSETQ. The CDR3 extends over 15 amino acids. V shed 0 bases and J 2 bases; nucleotides not matched to a gene: 4. CDR3 residues: CASSLDGRGPYEQYF. In DNA form, the CDR3 reads TGCGCCAGCAGCTTGGACGGGAGGGGACCCTACGAGCAGTACTTC.

The gene calls are TRBV5-1 and TRBJ1-2; no reliable D call. With 2 bases removed from V and 2 bases from J, the gap between germline ends came to 10 bases. The CDR3 spans 14 residues. Germline V gene sequence: CDR1 SGHRS, CDR2 YFSETQ. The CDR3 nucleotides are TGCGCCAGCAGCTTCGGCAGTCTCAACTATGGCTACACCTTC. It specifies CASSFGSLNYGYTF.

The chain links TRBV5-1 to TRBJ2-2, with 7 bases that match TRBD1. This CDR3 is built from 15 residues. The V gene's germline CDR1 is SGHRS and CDR2 YFSETQ. V shed 2 bases, J shed 1 base, and the junction held 2 bases outside the gene matches. The CDR3 DNA reads TGCGCCAGCAGCTTCCAGGGGGAGAACACCGGGGAGCTGTTTTTT. Its translation: CASSFQGENTGELFF.

V is TRBV2 and J is TRBJ2-2; no reliable D call. This CDR3 region has 12 residues. Germline-derived CDR1 and CDR2 are SNHLY and FYNNEI. The V gene lost 7 bases and the J gene lost 2 bases, with 5 bases spanning the gap. CDR3 region: CASTKNTGELFF. The CDR3 DNA sequence: TGTGCCAGCACCAAAAACACCGGGGAGCTGTTTTTT.

This clone has only one observation. The rearrangement links TRBV14 to TRBJ2-7, with 10 bases identical to TRBD1. The CDR3 sequence is 16 residues long. The junction had 11 bases not matched to a gene; V was cut back by 3 bases and J by 6 bases. Germline V gene lookup returns CDR1 SGHDN and CDR2 FVKESK. DNA of the CDR3: TGTGCCAGCAGCCACGGATTGGGACAGGGGATAGGCGAGCAGTACTTC. This codes for CASSHGLGQGIGEQYF.

The chain employs TRBV9 and TRBJ1-3; TRBD1 matches at 8 bases. Germline-derived CDR1 and CDR2 are SGDLS and YYNGEE. The CDR3 covers 15 residues. V gave up 2 bases and J gave up 4 bases; unmatched junction bases: 5. The CDR3 reads CASSVQGARGNTIYF. DNA for the CDR3: TGTGCCAGCAGCGTCCAGGGGGCAAGGGGAAACACCATATATTTT.

V usage is TRBV18 and J usage is TRBJ2-7; 8 nucleotides match TRBD2. V dropped 3 bases and J dropped 5; count of bases not matched to a gene: 6. The germline V gene has CDR1 KGHSH and CDR2 LQKENI. The CDR3 sequence is 14 residues long. The CDR3 DNA reads as TGTGCCAGCTCACCGAGGACTAGCTGGGACGAGCAGTACTTC. Its translation: CASSPRTSWDEQYF. Full variable domain (missing parts from reference TRBV18 and TRBJ2-7): NAGVMQNPRHLVRRRGQEARLRCSPMKGHSHVYWYRQLPEEGLKFMVYLQKENIIDESGMPKERFSAEFPKEGPSILRIQQVVRGDSAAYFCASSPRTSWDEQYFGPGTRLTVT.

The chain couples TRBV9 to TRBJ2-3; D is uncertain. Germline values: CDR1 SGDLS, CDR2 YYNGEE. Trimming removed 0 bases from V and 3 bases from J, with 17 bases in between. The CDR3 covers 17 residues. Written as DNA, the CDR3 is TGTGCCAGCAGCGTAGCCCCCCTGGCATCAGGTACAGATACGCAGTATTTT. Its protein product is CASSVAPLASGTDTQYF.

The rearrangement joins TRBV5-4 to TRBJ1-2; no reliable D call. Germline V lookup: CDR1 SGHNT, CDR2 YYREEE (reference sequence). The CDR3 length is 13 residues. The ends were cut back, 0 bases at V and 3 bases at J, with 6 bases in the middle. In DNA form, the CDR3 reads TGTGCCAGCAGCTTGGTCAGCGACTATGGCTACACCTTC. Translating gives CASSLVSDYGYTF.

The chain joins TRBV6-5 to TRBJ1-4; D gene ambiguous. With 2 bases removed from V and 2 bases from J, the gap between germline ends came to 6 bases. This CDR3 spans 14 amino acids. Germline assignment: CDR1 MNHEY and CDR2 SVGAGI. The CDR3 loop reads CASSYAGTNEKLFF. The CDR3 nucleotides read TGTGCCAGCAGTTACGCAGGCACTAATGAAAAACTGTTTTTT.

The sample holds a few counts of this clone. This sample also contains other DNA sequences that code for the same CDR3. The rearrangement uses TRBV25-1 and TRBJ1-6, with 7 bases fitting TRBD1. V trimming: 0 bases; J trimming: 5 bases; junction bases outside the gene matches: 1. This CDR3 region has 15 residues. Germline values: CDR1 MGHDK, CDR2 SYGVNS. CDR3 residues: CASSEYRGDNSPLHF. The CDR3 DNA follows: TGTGCCAGCAGTGAATACAGGGGGGATAATTCACCCCTCCACTTT.

The CDR3 nucleotides read TGTGCCTGGAGTGTCACCCACGAGCAGTACTTC. It encodes CAWSVTHEQYF. J is TRBJ2-7 and V is TRBV30, with D unresolved. The CDR3 covers 11 residues. CDR1 is GTSNPN and CDR2 is SVGIG in the germline V gene (reference sequence). V was cut by 0 bases and J by 5 bases, with 5 bases left in between.

A note on this clone: The same CDR3 is also encoded by other DNA sequences in this sample. V gene TRBV5-1 combines with J gene TRBJ2-7; TRBD1 aligns across 8 bases. With V trimmed by 5 bases and J by 0 bases, 4 bases remained unmatched. Germline lookup yields CDR1 SGHRS and CDR2 YFSETQ. The CDR3 has 14 residues. DNA for the CDR3: TGCGCCAGCAGTACTACAGGGGGCTCCTACGAGCAGTACTTC. Residues: CASSTTGGSYEQYF.

The rearrangement links TRBV7-8 to TRBJ2-7; D may be TRBD2 (6 bases). The V end lost 1 base, the J end lost 3 bases, and 13 bases lay between the germline ends. This CDR3 contains 15 residues. In germline, CDR1 is SGHVS, CDR2 FQNEAQ. In DNA, the CDR3 is TGTGCCAGCAGCTTAGGAGGTAGCGGCCTCTACGAGCAGTACTTC. It translates to CASSLGGSGLYEQYF. Full variable domain (rest looked up from reference TRBV7-8 and TRBJ2-7): GAGVSQSPRYKVAKRGQDVALRCDPISGHVSLFWYQQALGQGPEFLTYFQNEAQLDKSGLPSDRFFAERPEGSVSTLKIQRTQQEDSAVYLCASSLGGSGLYEQYFGPGTRLTVT.

The gene calls are TRBV28 and TRBJ1-6, with a weak D call TRBD1 (6 bases). Germline CDR1 is MDHEN and CDR2 is SYDVKM. The CDR3 is 15 residues long. The V and J ends lost 2 bases and 7 bases respectively, with 12 bases between them. The CDR3 DNA follows: TGTGCCAGCAGTTTAGGGGGGCTGGAGAATTCACCCCTCCACTTT. Protein sequence: CASSLGGLENSPLHF.

The chain has TRBV7-9 and TRBJ1-4; D gene uncertain. The germline CDR1 and CDR2 sequences are SEHNR and FQNEAQ (reference sequence). The CDR3 consists of 15 residues. The V end lost 2 bases, the J end lost 0 bases, and 7 bases lay between the germline ends. CDR3 in amino acids: CASSLWEATNEKLFF. CDR3 coding DNA: TGTGCCAGCAGCTTATGGGAAGCAACTAATGAAAAACTGTTTTTT.

The chain combines TRBV13 with TRBJ1-2, with a weak D call TRBD1 (6 bases). Germline-derived CDR1 and CDR2 are PRHDT and FYEKMQ (reference sequence). The CDR3 extends over 14 amino acids. Trimming left V 7 bases short and J 8 bases short, with 20 bases between. CDR3 bases: TGTGCCAGCACCCTCAGGGGTCACGACTTCGGCTACACCTTC. The encoded protein is CASTLRGHDFGYTF.

The chain links TRBV14 to TRBJ2-3; D assignment may be TRBD1 or TRBD2 (6 bases each). V was trimmed by 3 bases and J by 6 bases, leaving 19 bases between them. The germline CDR1 and CDR2 sequences are SGHDN and FVKESK. The CDR3 spans 16 residues. Written as DNA, the CDR3 is TGTGCCAGCAGCCACCGCGGGGAGACAGGATTGGATACGCAGTATTTT. Amino acids: CASSHRGETGLDTQYF.

With regard to this clone: Within the sample, other DNA sequences also encode this same CDR3. V is TRBV7-2 and J is TRBJ2-1; D is possibly TRBD2 (5 bases). Germline V CDR1 and CDR2: SGHTA, FQGNSA. The CDR3 consists of 13 residues. V dropped 1 base and J dropped 4 bases, with 5 bases sitting between them. The CDR3, as DNA: TGTGCCAGCAGCTTAGAGCGGTACAATGAGCAGTTCTTC. Amino acid sequence: CASSLERYNEQFF.

This clone was detected once. Other nucleotide sequences from this sample produce the same CDR3. The chain links TRBV9 to TRBJ2-2; D unclear. CDR1 is SGDLS and CDR2 is YYNGEE in the germline V gene. The CDR3 is 13 amino acids. V dropped 0 bases and J dropped 3 bases, with 3 bases sitting between them. The CDR3 bases are TGTGCCAGCAGCGTAGAGCACACCGGGGAGCTGTTTTTT. Protein: CASSVEHTGELFF.

The chain has TRBV6-1 and TRBJ2-5; D gene uncertain. The CDR3 consists of 15 residues. The ends were cut back, 2 bases at V and 4 bases at J, with 14 bases in the middle. Per germline, CDR1 MNHNS and CDR2 SASEGT. CDR3 in DNA: TGTGCCAGCAGTGAATACGAGTGGGCGGTAGAGACCCAGTACTTC. Translation gives CASSEYEWAVETQYF.

This chain connects TRBV7-9 to TRBJ1-3; D gene uncertain. The length of the CDR3 is 11 residues. The germline V and J ends were trimmed by 9 bases and 8 bases, with 11 bases remaining between them. Germline V gene lookup returns CDR1 SEHNR and CDR2 FQNEAQ (reference sequence). In DNA form, the CDR3 reads TGTGCCAGGCGGGATGGGGACACCATATATTTT. It is translated as CARRDGDTIYF.

The rearrangement links TRBV7-9 to TRBJ2-7; 11 bases are shared with TRBD1. Germline CDR1 reads SEHNR; CDR2 reads FQNEAQ (reference sequence). This CDR3 is 14 amino acids long. Unmatched junction bases numbered 7, after V lost 6 bases and J lost 6 bases. In DNA form, the CDR3 reads TGTGCCAGCAGACGGACAGGGGGCATTGGCGAGCAGTACTTC. Translated: CASRRTGGIGEQYF.